This T cell receptor beta chain was observed in a study of Ad26.COV2.S vaccination and SARS-CoV-2 variants. Study-wide background: It was the COV1001 Ad26.COV2.S trial arm that included the donor. General study points: The breadth of spike-specific CD8+ and CD4+ T cell responses after vaccination was reportedly substantial.

A word on this clone: Its antigen is unknown.

The treatment denotes: around 19 received Ad26.COV2.S at low or high dose, single or two shots; roughly five received placebo; per-sample allocation not given. Collection of samples fell on day 63 after the first vaccine or placebo injection. Using immunoSEQ multiplex PCR, the repertoire was profiled, and TCRdb retains in-frame clones only, with some absent. The data contain hundreds of thousands of clones, more than 80% of them seen just once; the ten biggest clones take up over 1.3%. V gave up 0 bases and J gave up 2 bases, with 8 bases separating them. The germline V gene encodes CDR1 SGHNT and CDR2 YYREEE (reference sequence). This CDR3 has 14 residues.

This specimen was peripheral blood, taken in a trial of Ad26.COV2.S vaccine versus placebo. V is TRBV5-4 and J is TRBJ1-2; no clear D. The TCR sequence derives from a person between 18 and 65 years old who received the Ad26.COV2.S COVID-19 vaccine or a placebo. CDR3 sequence reads: CASSLGQKNYGYTF. CDR3 nucleotides: TGTGCCAGCAGCTTGGGCCAGAAAAACTATGGCTACACCTTC.